The T cell receptor (beta chain) described here comes from a study of Tregs in tolerant kidney transplant recipients (dated by TCRdb to between 2018 and 2021). General notes on the study: Additional Treg samples were obtained by sorting recipient CD4+CD25+CD127- cells from a 3-day mixed lymphocyte reaction with belatacept, in some cases after a subsequent approximately five-day donor restimulation. During sorting of primary belatacept mixed lymphocyte reaction cultures, recipient cells were distinguished from donor cells with antibodies. TCRbeta repertoire sequencing was used in 3 healthy controls to compare several methods for expanding Tregs specific for an allogeneic donor. TCRbeta sequencing was used in the study to identify donor-specific regulatory T cells before combined kidney and bone marrow transplantation, and the identified cells were then tracked after transplant.

Cut back by 5 bases and 1 base, the V and J ends lie 11 bases apart. As encoded in the germline V gene (reference sequence), CDR1 is SEHNR while CDR2 is FQNEAQ. Reading from cysteine to phenylalanine, the CDR3 counts 14 amino acids. The only DNA kept is the CDR3, 42 bases in frame from the first base. What the research found in general, with its limitations: Expanding Tregs with activated donor B cells appeared to identify the most biologically relevant and donor-specific TCRbeta repertoire. Biological reproducibility was not directly assessed, although technical replication error appeared to be minimal. Because only a small number of patients were included, the study had limitations, and the results will need to be validated in larger populations as well as under other immunosuppression protocols.

Based on its abundance in the sample, this clone is large (0.1 to 1%). The antigen it recognizes is unknown. The sample holds no much larger clone one base away, and base qualities are not on file. Healthy control blood was obtained either as purchased buffy coats or from healthy volunteers. Healthy control blood was processed to PBMCs with a Ficoll density gradient and then cryopreserved, whereas patient PBMCs were collected both before and after transplant. For TCRbeta CDR3 sequencing, genomic DNA from the sorted cells was extracted using the QIAGEN DNeasy Blood and Tissue Kit. High-throughput TCRbeta CDR3 sequencing, which included PCR amplification with bias correction and internal controls, was done commercially through immunoSEQ. Concerning the study's data processing: Unique productive TCRbeta sequences were defined by CDR3 nucleotide sequence where primers matched, otherwise by CDR3 amino acid sequence with Vbeta and Jbeta genes. A sequence was defined as donor-reactive if the sequence was expanded at least 5-fold in CFSE-low cells compared with unstimulated cells and had a frequency of at least 0.01% in CFSE-low cells. Jensen-Shannon divergence calculated on the top 100 TCRbeta sequences ranked by frequency was used to measure repertoire divergence. When a sample had multiple sequencing runs, each run was corrected for sorting error separately and the runs were then pooled. TCRdb stores this immuneACCESS table with in-frame sequences only. Part of the clones is absent; in the studies checked, under half of the shortfall reflects unresolved V genes, and no reason is known for the rest. From that table come the V and J calls and clone size; the DNA was used to work out D and trimming. This sample lists approximately 1,700 clones; roughly 52% were detected once. The ten biggest clones cover 20% to 25% of the sample.

Material: Tregs from blood cultured with allogeneic cells. This receptor was identified in a human donor in good health. The chain links TRBV7-9 with TRBJ2-5; TRBD1 could be the D gene, as 6 bases match. The CDR3 sequence is CASSRSRGQETQYF. The sequenced DNA: TGTGCCAGCAGCCGTTCCAGGGGCCAAGAGACCCAGTACTTC. Supplemented by the reference TRBV7-9 and TRBJ2-5 proteins around the CDR3, the complete variable domain is DTGVSQNPRHKITKRGQNVTFRCDPISEHNRLYWYRQTLGQGPEFLTYFQNEAQLEKSRLLSDRFSAERPKGSFSTLEIQRTEQGDSAMYLCASSRSRGQETQYFGPGTRLLVL.